The 13 T cell receptor beta chains listed next were all sequenced from one sample in a study of T cells in Graves' hyperthyroidism and ophthalmopathy. Amplification targeted TCR beta CDR3 regions from RNA transcripts. Primed by the HTBI set, a first-round RT-PCR was run on the TCR CDR3. TCRdb reanalysed the multiplex PCR reads using MiXCR and keeps one entry per CDR3 protein. Of roughly 510,000 distinct CDR3 sequences listed, more than 20% are singletons. Source material: blood. The receptors derive from a man aged 18 to 30 with Graves' hyperthyroidism.

This clonotype was observed at least ten times. This sequence joins TRBV5-1 and TRBJ1-5, with D uncertain. Germline values: CDR1 SGHRS, CDR2 YFSETQ. Trimming pared 0 bases from V and 5 bases from J, leaving 9 bases between. The CDR3 has 14 residues. The CDR3 loop is CASSLGVGDQPQHF. The CDR3 nucleotides are TGCGCCAGCAGCTTGGGGGTTGGAGATCAGCCCCAGCATTTT.

The CDR3 sequence: CASSRRGNYGYTF. The CDR3 region has the DNA TGTGCCAGCAGCCGCAGGGGTAACTATGGCTACACCTTC. This chain joins TRBV7-2 and TRBJ1-2; possible D gene TRBD1, 6 bases. Germline values: CDR1 SGHTA, CDR2 FQGNSA. This CDR3 has 13 amino acids. V was clipped by 5 bases and J by 1 base, with 8 bases between them.

The table lists this clonotype with many counts. This chain connects TRBV19 to TRBJ1-2; D is unresolved. The CDR3 runs to 14 residues. Germline lookup yields CDR1 LNHDA and CDR2 SQIVND (reference sequence). Between the trimmed V and J ends, which lost 3 bases and 4 bases, there was a span of 12 bases. The DNA of the CDR3 is TGTGCCAGTAGTATTCCGGAACCCTTCTATGGCTACACCTTC. Its translation: CASSIPEPFYGYTF.

The V and J genes are TRBV11-2 and TRBJ1-2; 7 bases match TRBD1. The germline gives CDR1 SGHAT, CDR2 FQNNGV. The J segment lost 2 bases and the V segment lost 11 bases, leaving 20 bases of the junction unmatched. This CDR3 has 17 residues. In DNA, the CDR3 is TGTGCCTGGAGTGTTTGGTACCGTGGCAGGGGGAACTATGGCTACACCTTC. This sequence encodes CAWSVWYRGRGNYGYTF.

In this sample, this clonotype turned up many times. The chain carries TRBV11-1 and TRBJ1-2; D gene unclear. The CDR3 spans 14 residues. Germline V gene lookup returns CDR1 SGHAT and CDR2 FQDESV (reference sequence). Between the trimmed V and J ends, which lost 2 bases and 4 bases, there was a span of 11 bases. DNA of the CDR3: TGTGCCAGCAGCTTAAAACCGGGTGTCTATGGCTACACCTTC. Encoded protein: CASSLKPGVYGYTF.

This clonotype was picked up many times. V is TRBV15 and J is TRBJ2-5; no firm D call. Per germline, CDR1 LNHNV and CDR2 YYDKDF (reference sequence). The length of the CDR3 is 13 residues. Trimming left V 3 bases short and J 5 bases short, with 10 bases between. The CDR3 spells CATSRAIRETQYF. For the CDR3, the DNA is TGTGCCACCAGCAGGGCTATAAGGGAGACCCAGTACTTC. The entire variable domain, with the rest obtained from reference TRBV15 and TRBJ2-5, is as follows: DAMVIQNPRYQVTQFGKPVTLSCSQTLNHNVMYWYQQKSSQAPKLLFHYYDKDFNNEADTPDNFQSRRPNTSFCFLDIRSPGLGDTAMYLCATSRAIRETQYFGPGTRLLVL.

There are many counts of this clonotype. The CDR3 region has the DNA TGTGCCAGCAGTTACTCGATTGCCGCGAACACTGAAGCTTTCTTT. The encoded protein is CASSYSIAANTEAFF. This chain uses TRBV6-5 with TRBJ1-1; D is ambiguous. This CDR3 contains 15 residues. From germline, CDR1 is MNHEY and CDR2 SVGAGI. Trimming shortened V by 0 bases and J by 1 base, and 9 bases separated the two germline ends.

This clonotype was detected ten times or more. The chain recombines TRBV7-9 with TRBJ1-1; D is ambiguous. Germline CDR1 is SEHNR and CDR2 is FQNEAQ (reference sequence). Between the trimmed V and J ends, which lost 6 bases and 1 base, there was a span of 12 bases. The CDR3 spans 14 residues. CDR3 region: CASSLVRGNTEAFF. Written as DNA, the CDR3 is TGTGCCAGCAGTTTGGTAAGAGGGAACACTGAAGCTTTCTTT. Full variable domain (missing parts from reference TRBV7-9 and TRBJ1-1): DTGVSQNPRHKITKRGQNVTFRCDPISEHNRLYWYRQTLGQGPEFLTYFQNEAQLEKSRLLSDRFSAERPKGSFSTLEIQRTEQGDSAMYLCASSLVRGNTEAFFGQGTRLTVV.

In its sample, this clonotype was seen a few times. This chain connects TRBV5-4 to TRBJ2-2; possibly TRBD2 for D (6 bases). V was clipped by 4 bases and J by 0 bases, with 10 bases between them. The CDR3 has 15 amino acids. Germline CDR1 reads SGHNT; CDR2 reads YYREEE (reference sequence). CDR3 region: CASSRDSTNTGELFF. The DNA for the CDR3 is TGTGCCAGCAGCCGGGACTCAACGAACACCGGGGAGCTGTTTTTT.

This clonotype occurred many times. The chain carries TRBV7-8 and TRBJ2-7; D call uncertain. The CDR3 is 13 residues long. Germline assignment: CDR1 SGHVS and CDR2 FQNEAQ. V gave up 1 base and J gave up 0 bases, with 4 bases separating them. The DNA for the CDR3 is TGTGCCAGCAGCTTAGACGTCTCCTACGAGCAGTACTTC. Protein: CASSLDVSYEQYF.

This clonotype was recorded at least ten times. The chain uses TRBV12-3 or TRBV12-4 and TRBJ2-5; TRBD1 is a possible D gene (6 bases). This CDR3 comprises 14 residues. Trimming stripped 9 bases from V and 1 base from J, with 15 bases between. CDR3 protein: CASRGGDFQETQYF. DNA for the CDR3: TGTGCCAGTCGAGGGGGAGACTTCCAAGAGACCCAGTACTTC.

This clonotype was recorded at least ten times. CDR3 protein: CATNQYSGNTIYF. In DNA, the CDR3 is TGTGCCACGAATCAATACTCTGGAAACACCATATATTTT. The chain joins TRBV10-3 to TRBJ1-3; no clear D. Per the germline V gene, CDR1 is ENHRY and CDR2 is SYGVKD. This CDR3 contains 13 residues. With 10 bases removed from V and 0 bases from J, the gap between germline ends came to 10 bases.

This clonotype was counted many times. V usage is TRBV12-3 or TRBV12-4 and J usage is TRBJ1-1; D remains unclear. V was pared by 6 bases and J by 9 bases, with 11 bases between. The CDR3 is made up of 11 amino acids. The CDR3 nucleotides read TGTGCCAGCAGCTTGGATAGCAAAGCTTTCTTT. Protein sequence: CASSLDSKAFF.